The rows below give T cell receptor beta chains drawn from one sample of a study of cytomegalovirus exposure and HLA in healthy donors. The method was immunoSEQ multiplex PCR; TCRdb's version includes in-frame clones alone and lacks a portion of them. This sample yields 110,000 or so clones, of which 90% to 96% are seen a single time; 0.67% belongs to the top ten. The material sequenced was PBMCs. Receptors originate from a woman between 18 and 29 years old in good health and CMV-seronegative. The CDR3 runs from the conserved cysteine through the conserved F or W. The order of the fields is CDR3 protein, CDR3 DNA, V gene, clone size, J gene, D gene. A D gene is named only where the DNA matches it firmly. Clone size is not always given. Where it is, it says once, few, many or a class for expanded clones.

CSASIVDGYTF,TGCAGTGCCTCAATAGTGGATGGCTACACCTTC,TRBV20-1,-,TRBJ1-2,-
CRGSTDTQYF,TGCCGGGGATCCACAGATACGCAGTATTTT,TRBV20-1,-,TRBJ2-3,-
CASSLQGPMQFF,TGTGCCAGCAGCTTACAGGGGCCGATGCAGTTCTTC,TRBV7-2,-,TRBJ2-1,-
CASSLASGGETQYF,TGCGCCAGCAGCTTGGCCTCGGGGGGAGAGACCCAGTACTTC,TRBV5-1,-,TRBJ2-5,TRBD2
CASSGISSYNEQFF,TGTGCCAGCAGCGGTATTAGTTCCTACAATGAGCAGTTCTTC,TRBV7-2,-,TRBJ2-1,-
CASSLGVYGYTF,TGTGCCAGCAGTTTGGGCGTTTATGGCTACACCTTC,TRBV28,-,TRBJ1-2,-
CASSFTSMGQRNTEAFF,TGTGCCAGCAGTTTCACGTCAATGGGACAGCGAAACACTGAAGCTTTCTTT,TRBV28,once,TRBJ1-1,TRBD1
CASSLIPTDIEQYF,TGTGCCAGCAGCTTAATCCCGACAGACATTGAGCAGTACTTC,TRBV7-9,-,TRBJ2-7,-
CASSREGTGHSPLHF,TGCGCCAGCAGCCGAGAGGGGACAGGGCATTCACCCCTCCACTTT,TRBV4-1,-,TRBJ1-6,TRBD1
CASSQDLGTGDYGYTF,TGCGCCAGCAGCCAAGATCTGGGGACAGGGGACTATGGCTACACCTTC,TRBV4-3,-,TRBJ1-2,TRBD1
CASSHDTENSPLHF,TGCGCCAGCAGCCACGACACAGAGAATTCACCCCTCCACTTT,TRBV4-3,-,TRBJ1-6,-
CASSIYFGTEAFF,TGTGCCAGTAGTATTTACTTTGGCACTGAAGCTTTCTTT,TRBV19,-,TRBJ1-1,-
CASSLGAIEQYF,TGTGCCAGCAGCTTAGGCGCTATCGAGCAGTACTTC,TRBV7-9,-,TRBJ2-7,-
CASSIIADYTYEQYF,TGTGCCAGTAGTATTATAGCGGACTACACCTACGAGCAGTACTTC,TRBV19,-,TRBJ2-7,-
CASSADTPEQYF,TGTGCCAGCAGCGCCGACACTCCCGAGCAGTACTTC,TRBV5-4,-,TRBJ2-7,-
CASSPQHRQENSPLHF,TGTGCCAGCTCACCACAACACCGACAGGAAAATTCACCCCTCCACTTT,TRBV18,-,TRBJ1-6,-
CASSQDPGLKEKLFF,TGCGCCAGCAGCCAAGATCCAGGGTTAAAGGAAAAACTGTTTTTT,TRBV4-1,-,TRBJ1-4,-
CASSRVGSYEQYF,TGTGCCAGCAGCCGGGTCGGCTCCTACGAGCAGTACTTC,TRBV6-5,once,TRBJ2-7,-
CASSQLNQPQHF,TGTGCCAGCAGCCAACTTAATCAGCCCCAGCATTTT,TRBV4-2,-,TRBJ1-5,-
CASSYLAGGIQYF,TGTGCCAGCAGTTACTTGGCGGGGGGCATTCAGTACTTC,TRBV6-5,-,TRBJ2-4,TRBD2
CASSKLADGYEQYF,TGTGCCAGCAGTAAACTAGCGGATGGCTACGAGCAGTACTTC,TRBV6-6,-,TRBJ2-7,TRBD2
CAISLGLSPSYEQYF,TGTGCCATCAGTCTCGGACTATCTCCGTCCTACGAGCAGTACTTC,TRBV10-3,-,TRBJ2-7,-
CASTGLAGSTDTQYF,TGCGCCAGCACAGGACTAGCGGGGAGCACAGATACGCAGTATTTT,TRBV10-2,-,TRBJ2-3,TRBD2
CASSPDRGLSNYGYTF,TGCGCCAGCAGCCCGGACAGGGGGTTGAGTAACTATGGCTACACCTTC,TRBV4-1,-,TRBJ1-2,TRBD1